Included here is one T cell receptor (beta chain) sequence, with context. These data are taken from a study of identical twins. TCRdb called the 5' RACE reads again in MiXCR, with one record for every CDR3 protein. This sample has 510,000 or so distinct CDR3 sequences, with around 15% found just once. The CDR3 has 15 residues. Germline loops: CDR1 DFQATT, CDR2 SNEGSKA (reference sequence). V dropped 3 bases and J dropped 4; count of bases not matched to a gene: 11. These data are also associated with another study on yellow fever vaccine responses in identical twins.

The TCR comes from a woman younger than 35 in good health. The genes are TRBV20-1 and TRBJ2-7; 8 nucleotides agree with TRBD2. The sample consisted of CD4+ T cells sorted from blood. CDR3 DNA: TGCAGTGCTAGGACGATGACTAGCGCGCCATACGAGCAGTACTTC. Protein: CSARTMTSAPYEQYF.